This T cell receptor beta chain was sequenced in a study of human T cells and chemical hapten exposure. General study results and limits: Expanded TCRs clustered into significantly more large CDR3 similarity groups than controls, the analysis revealed.

Specified time point: patch test 2, 6 weeks after DPC sensitization. Treatment indicated: therapeutic diphenylcyclopropenone sensitization with weekly scalp DPC. Many counts were recorded for this clonotype. Antigen unknown. Germline V gives CDR1 MNHEY, CDR2 SVGEGT. The length of the CDR3 is 15 residues. The trim removed 7 bases at V and 9 bases at J, leaving 11 bases unmatched. TCRdb itself ran the RACE reads through MiXCR, one entry per CDR3 protein. This sample has a few hundred thousand distinct CDR3 sequences, with about 6.3% found just once. This rearrangement joins TRBV6-2 or TRBV6-3 to TRBJ2-1; 11 nucleotides match TRBD2. Source: whole blood, taken in connection with sensitization to the hapten diphenylcyclopropenone (DPC). This clonotype originated in a woman aged 18-30 years with alopecia areata. Some clones in this sample may be carry-over from other donors' samples. CDR3 residues: CASTVYSGGAGEQFF. The CDR3 coding sequence is TGTGCCAGCACCGTATATAGCGGGGGGGCCGGTGAGCAGTTCTTC.